This T cell receptor (beta chain) derives from a study of T cells expressing NK-cell markers. Overall study context: Cells sorted as CD3+CD56+NKG2C+, CD3+CD56+NKG2C- and CD3+CD56-NKG2C+ T cells supplied the TCR beta repertoires. Overall study results and limits: NKG2C+ dominant clonotypes from over 5 donors made up about 1.0-7.5% of CD8+ T cells. Specificity for HCMV among expanded NKG2C+ T cell clones was not established.

As for this clonotype: Its specificity is not known.

Using the 5' RACE reads, TCRdb records one entry per CDR3 protein without DNA. In total, the table holds around 380,000 distinct CDR3 sequences. The TCR originated in a woman in her 50s in good health. Sequenced sample: blood T cells: a sorted CD56 or NKG2C T cell subset, CD4+ or CD8+ T cells, or bulk PBMC T cells (not recorded which).

The CDR3 region is CATSRHSGDSQETQYF. The chain employs TRBV15 and TRBJ2-5; the D call of TRBD2 rests on TCRdb alone, since no DNA is present to check it. The germline V gene has CDR1 LNHNV and CDR2 YYDKDF (reference sequence). The CDR3 sequence is 16 residues long.